This T cell receptor (beta chain) comes out of a study of molecular identifiers for immune sequencing clone quantification. General study results and limits: Naive cells had under 1% of molecules in clones above 20 RNA copies, effectors over 97%. Spiked Jurkat TCR RNA from one cell was reportedly detectable among approximately 1 million naive cells.

Between roughly 17,000 and 1,000,000 sorted cells, with 10%, 30% or 50% RNA, yielded naive CD8 libraries. Losses at the gene ends were 3 bases for V and 4 bases for J; bases not matched to a gene: 5. This CDR3 has 17 amino acids. Preparation methods for the bulk TCR libraries were those previously described, with listed TCR primers. TCRdb analysed the PCR reads with MiXCR anew, one entry per CDR3 protein. Among over 600,000 distinct CDR3 sequences listed, 20% were seen once. This clonotype was seen more than once but under ten times. The target antigen is unknown. The specimen was naive CD8+ T cells from blood, with Jurkat cell RNA spiked in. Subset noted: FACS-sorted CD8+CD4-CCR7+CD45RA+ naive T cells. The chain is built from TRBV12-3 or TRBV12-4 and TRBJ2-1; 14 positions agree with TRBD2. The sequence was collected from a human donor in good health. Some libraries in this study had Jurkat cell RNA spiked in. In DNA, the CDR3 is TGTGCCAGCAGTTTTTGGACTAGCGGGGGGCCGTACAATGAGCAGTTCTTC. Its protein is CASSFWTSGGPYNEQFF.